This T cell receptor beta chain was obtained from a study of beta chain features in type 1 diabetes. Reverse transcribing all isolated RNA meant expressed TCRB transcripts were sequenced. Here immunoSEQ multiplex PCR was the method, and the copy in TCRdb shows in-frame clones only, minus some. The table lists about 620,000 clones, less than 20% of them singletons. Overall study results and limits: There were fewer insertions and more deletions at the VDJ junctions of type 1 diabetes patients. Healthy donors had naive, central memory and Treg TCRB repertoires that appeared less similar than those seen among patients.

This clone showed up just a few times. Its antigen remains unidentified. One heparinised draw of blood, averaging around 120 mL, came from each donor. In germline, CDR1 is SEHNR, CDR2 FQNEAQ (reference sequence). The CDR3 contains 14 residues. Germline trimming cut 3 bases from V and 13 bases from J; bases unmatched to any gene: 9. The sequenced sample was naive CD4+ T cells from blood. This chain joins TRBV7-9 and TRBJ2-2, with TRBD2 matching 9 bases. This TCR derives from a man in his late teens or twenties in good health. CDR3 sequence: CASSLDFSGSSLFF. The DNA for the CDR3 is TGTGCCAGCAGCTTGGATTTTAGCGGGAGCTCGCTGTTTTTT.